The 4 T cell receptor beta chains given below trace back to one sample, sequenced in a study of blood T cell repertoires in COVID-19. Sequencing used immunoSEQ multiplex PCR; TCRdb keeps in-frame clones, though not all of them. This table has 250,000 to 400,000 clones, around nine tenths appearing once. The sequencing sample was made of peripheral blood. The source of these receptors is a man in his forties or fifties with active or convalescent COVID-19.

The V gene is TRBV6-5, the J gene TRBJ1-4, with D unresolved. CDR1 and CDR2 (germline): MNHEY, SVGAGI. The CDR3 extends over 14 amino acids. V dropped 4 bases and J dropped 7 bases, with 13 bases sitting between them. The CDR3 is CASSSHKTGEKLFF. The CDR3 region has the DNA TGTGCCAGCAGTTCCCACAAGACGGGTGAAAAACTGTTTTTT.

The V and J genes are TRBV7-3 and TRBJ1-1; D call uncertain. V gave up 5 bases and J gave up 4 bases, with 14 bases separating them. CDR1 SGHTA and CDR2 FQGTGA come from the germline V gene. The CDR3 is 14 amino acids. Written as DNA, the CDR3 is TGTGCCAGCAGCCCCGCTTTGGAGGCCACTGAAGCTTTCTTT. Amino acid sequence: CASSPALEATEAFF.

The CDR3 here is CASSPGTGAYEQYF. The CDR3 DNA reads TGTGCCAGCAGTCCCGGGACAGGGGCCTACGAGCAGTACTTC. The rearrangement joins TRBV28 to TRBJ2-7; 10 bases agree with TRBD1. Trimming removed 5 bases from V and 2 bases from J; junction bases left unmatched: 3. This CDR3 has 14 residues. Germline-derived CDR1 and CDR2 are MDHEN and SYDVKM. Filled out from reference TRBV28 and TRBJ2-7, the complete variable domain reads DVKVTQSSRYLVKRTGEKVFLECVQDMDHENMFWYRQDPGLGLRLIYFSYDVKMKEKGDIPEGYSVSREKKERFSLILESASTNQTSMYLCASSPGTGAYEQYFGPGTRLTVT.

The rearrangement joins TRBV14 to TRBJ2-3; 7 nucleotides align to TRBD2. J was trimmed by 6 bases and V by 1 base; bases with no gene match: 10. The CDR3 has 16 amino acids. Germline loops: CDR1 SGHDN, CDR2 FVKESK. DNA for the CDR3: TGTGCCAGCAGCCAAGTAGGCGGGGGACTCGTGGATACGCAGTATTTT. Protein: CASSQVGGGLVDTQYF.